This TCR beta chain comes out of a study of tumour-infiltrating T cells in Burkitt lymphoma. Generated by immunoSEQ multiplex PCR, the TCRdb table keeps only in-frame clones and is missing some. Of a few thousand clones detected, 13% to 15% appear once; the ten largest clones hold less than 4%. There are a few counts of this clone. This TCR was recovered from a human donor with Burkitt lymphoma. What was sequenced was tumor tissue.

The CDR3 DNA reads TGTGCCAGCAGCCCGGGTCTCGGGCAGTACTTC. This sequence encodes CASSPGLGQYF. The gene calls are TRBV7-9 and TRBJ2-7; D remains ambiguous. Trimming left V 5 bases short and J 9 bases short, with 11 bases between. Germline CDR1 SEHNR, CDR2 FQNEAQ (reference sequence). The CDR3 loop spans 11 amino acids.